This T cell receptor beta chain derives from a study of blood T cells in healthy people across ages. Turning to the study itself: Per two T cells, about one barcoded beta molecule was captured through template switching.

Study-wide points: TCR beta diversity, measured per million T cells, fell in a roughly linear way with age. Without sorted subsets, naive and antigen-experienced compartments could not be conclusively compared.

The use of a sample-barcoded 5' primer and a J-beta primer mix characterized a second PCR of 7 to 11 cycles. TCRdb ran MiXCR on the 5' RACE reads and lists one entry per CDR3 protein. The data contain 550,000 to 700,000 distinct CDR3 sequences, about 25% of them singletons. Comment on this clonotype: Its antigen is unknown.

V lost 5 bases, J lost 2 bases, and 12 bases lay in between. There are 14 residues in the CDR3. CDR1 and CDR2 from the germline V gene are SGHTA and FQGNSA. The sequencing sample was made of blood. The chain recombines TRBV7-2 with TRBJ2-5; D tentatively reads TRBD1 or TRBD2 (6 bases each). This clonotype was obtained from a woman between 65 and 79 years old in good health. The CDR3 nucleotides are TGTGCCAGCAGCCAAGGGGGGCCGCAAGAGACCCAGTACTTC. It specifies CASSQGGPQETQYF.